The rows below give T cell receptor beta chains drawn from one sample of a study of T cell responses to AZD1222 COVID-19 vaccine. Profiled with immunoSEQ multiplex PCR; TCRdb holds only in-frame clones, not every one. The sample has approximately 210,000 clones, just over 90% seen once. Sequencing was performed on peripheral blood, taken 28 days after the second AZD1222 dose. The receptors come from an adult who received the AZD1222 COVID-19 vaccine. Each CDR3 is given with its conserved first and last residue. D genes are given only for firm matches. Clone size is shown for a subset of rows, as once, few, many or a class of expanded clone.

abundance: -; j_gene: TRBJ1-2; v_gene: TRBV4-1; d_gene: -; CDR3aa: CASSQGPGLDGYTF; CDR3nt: TGCGCCAGCAGCCAAGGCCCAGGACTGGATGGCTACACCTTC
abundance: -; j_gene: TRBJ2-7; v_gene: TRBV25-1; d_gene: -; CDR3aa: CASRKGQTGTYEQYF; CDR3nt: TGTGCCAGCAGGAAGGGACAAACAGGTACCTACGAGCAGTACTTC
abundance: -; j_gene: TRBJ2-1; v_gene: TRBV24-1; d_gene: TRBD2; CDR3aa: CATSDSFSGRGENEQFF; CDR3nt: TGTGCCACCAGTGATTCCTTTAGCGGGAGGGGGGAGAATGAGCAGTTCTTC
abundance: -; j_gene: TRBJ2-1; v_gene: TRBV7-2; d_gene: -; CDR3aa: CASSLAGRSSYNEQFF; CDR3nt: TGTGCCAGCAGCTTAGCGGGCCGGAGCTCCTACAATGAGCAGTTCTTC
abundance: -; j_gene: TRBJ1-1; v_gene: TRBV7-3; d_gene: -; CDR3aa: CASSLTRANTEAFF; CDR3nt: TGTGCCAGCAGCTTAACGCGGGCCAACACTGAAGCTTTCTTT
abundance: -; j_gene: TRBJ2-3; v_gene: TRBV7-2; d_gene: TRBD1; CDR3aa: CASRGRQGAQDTQYF; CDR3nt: TGTGCCAGCAGAGGGAGACAGGGGGCACAAGATACGCAGTATTTT
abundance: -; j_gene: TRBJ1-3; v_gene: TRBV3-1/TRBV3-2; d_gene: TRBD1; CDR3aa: CASSQDPWTGGNTIYF; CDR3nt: TGTGCCAGCAGCCAAGATCCTTGGACAGGGGGAAACACCATATATTTT
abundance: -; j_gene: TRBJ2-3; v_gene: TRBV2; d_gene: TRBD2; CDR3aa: CASSVLAGHTQYF; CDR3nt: TGTGCCAGCAGTGTACTAGCGGGTCATACGCAGTATTTT
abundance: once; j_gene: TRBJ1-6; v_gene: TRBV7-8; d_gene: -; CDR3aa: CASSPRENSPLHF; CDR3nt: TGTGCCAGCAGCCCCAGAGAGAATTCACCCCTCCACTTT
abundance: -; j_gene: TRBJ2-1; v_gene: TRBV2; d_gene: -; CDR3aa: CASSEAGSGIPISYNEQFF; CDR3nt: TGTGCCAGCAGTGAAGCGGGTAGCGGCATACCTATCTCCTACAATGAGCAGTTCTTC
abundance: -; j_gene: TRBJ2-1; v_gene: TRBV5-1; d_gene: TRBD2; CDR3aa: CASSVTRAGVNNEQFF; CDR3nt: TGCGCCAGCAGCGTCACGCGGGCGGGAGTCAACAATGAGCAGTTCTTC
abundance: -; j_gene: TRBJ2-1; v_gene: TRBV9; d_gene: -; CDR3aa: CASSARGNEQFF; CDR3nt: TGTGCCAGCAGCGCGCGGGGTAATGAGCAGTTCTTC
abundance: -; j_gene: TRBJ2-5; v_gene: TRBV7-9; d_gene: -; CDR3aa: CASSLAMWGTQETQYF; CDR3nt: TGTGCCAGCAGCTTAGCGATGTGGGGGACCCAAGAGACCCAGTACTTC
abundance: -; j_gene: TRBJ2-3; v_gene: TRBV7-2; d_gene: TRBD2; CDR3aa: CASSLTSLTDTQYF; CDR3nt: TGTGCCAGCAGCTTGACTAGCCTCACAGATACGCAGTATTTT
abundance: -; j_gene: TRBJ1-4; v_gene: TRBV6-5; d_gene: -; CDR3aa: CASSLWGNEKLFF; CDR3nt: TGTGCCAGCAGCCTTTGGGGTAATGAAAAACTGTTTTTT
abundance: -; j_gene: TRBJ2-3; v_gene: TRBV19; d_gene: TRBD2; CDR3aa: CASSDTTSPSTDTQYF; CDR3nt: TGTGCCAGTAGTGACACGACTAGCCCTAGCACAGATACGCAGTATTTT
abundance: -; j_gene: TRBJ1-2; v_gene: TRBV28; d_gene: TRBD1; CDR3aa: CASSFGGGAGYTF; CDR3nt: TGTGCCAGCAGTTTCGGAGGGGGCGCCGGCTACACCTTC
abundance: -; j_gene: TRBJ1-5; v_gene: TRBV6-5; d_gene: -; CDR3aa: CASTLDSNQPQHF; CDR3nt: TGTGCCAGCACCCTTGATAGCAATCAGCCCCAGCATTTT
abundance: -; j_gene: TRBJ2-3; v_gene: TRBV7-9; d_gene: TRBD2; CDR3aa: CASSFGGRADTQYF; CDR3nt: TGTGCCAGCAGCTTTGGCGGGAGGGCAGATACGCAGTATTTT
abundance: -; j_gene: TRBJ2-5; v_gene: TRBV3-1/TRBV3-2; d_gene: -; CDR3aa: CASSQGWGTQETQYF; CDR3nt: TGTGCCAGCAGCCAAGGATGGGGGACCCAGGAGACCCAGTACTTC
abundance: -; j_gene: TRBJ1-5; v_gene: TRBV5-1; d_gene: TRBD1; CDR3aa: CASSLQGEFNQPQHF; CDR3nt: TGCGCCAGCAGCTTGCAGGGGGAATTCAATCAGCCCCAGCATTTT
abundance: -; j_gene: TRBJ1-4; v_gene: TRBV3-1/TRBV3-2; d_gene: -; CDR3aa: CASSQLQGKLFF; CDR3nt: TGTGCCAGCAGCCAACTTCAGGGCAAACTGTTTTTT
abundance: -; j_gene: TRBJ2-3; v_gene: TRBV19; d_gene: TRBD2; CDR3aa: CASSIGASGRQSDTQYF; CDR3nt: TGTGCCAGTAGTATAGGGGCTAGCGGGAGACAATCAGATACGCAGTATTTT
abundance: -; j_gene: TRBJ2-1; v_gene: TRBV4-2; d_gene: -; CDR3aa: CASSQDVGSSYNEQFF; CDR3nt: TGTGCCAGCAGCCAAGATGTCGGAAGCTCCTACAATGAGCAGTTCTTC
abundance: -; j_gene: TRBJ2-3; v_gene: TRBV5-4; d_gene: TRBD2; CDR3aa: CASSAGPGTSGTDTQYF; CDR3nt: TGTGCCAGCAGCGCGGGGCCCGGGACTAGCGGCACAGATACGCAGTATTTT
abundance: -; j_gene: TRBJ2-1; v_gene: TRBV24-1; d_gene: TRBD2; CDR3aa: CATSDPSGNGGDNEQFF; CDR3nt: TGTGCCACCAGTGACCCTAGCGGGAATGGTGGAGACAATGAGCAGTTCTTC
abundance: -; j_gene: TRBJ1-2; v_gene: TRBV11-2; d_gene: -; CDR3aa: CASSPSRDTIYGYTF; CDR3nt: TGTGCCAGCAGCCCCAGCCGGGACACTATCTATGGCTACACCTTC
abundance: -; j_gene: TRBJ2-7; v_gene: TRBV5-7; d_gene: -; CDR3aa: CASSFPPPRPNYEQYF; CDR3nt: TGTGCCAGCAGCTTCCCGCCCCCGAGGCCCAACTACGAGCAGTACTTC
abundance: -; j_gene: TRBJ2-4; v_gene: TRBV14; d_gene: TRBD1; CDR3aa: CASSQVRQGGIQYF; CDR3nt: TGTGCCAGCAGCCAAGTGAGACAGGGTGGCATTCAGTACTTC
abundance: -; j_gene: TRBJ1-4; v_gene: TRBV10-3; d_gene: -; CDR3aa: CAISPGEDEKLFF; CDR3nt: TGTGCCATCAGCCCAGGAGAGGATGAAAAACTGTTTTTT